This T cell receptor beta chain was observed in a study of cytomegalovirus exposure and HLA in healthy donors. Study-level background: When 300 to 400 donors were genotyped, roughly 82% of them were found to fall in the Caucasian-associated ancestry cluster. Study-wide results and caveats: Fewer N-insertions (relative to the approximately 700-donor mean) were reportedly seen in an Asian-associated ancestry cluster in a later analysis. TCR beta chains associated with HLA were, in a later analysis, more clonally expanded than equally common others. DRB1 showed the most TCR associations and HLA-C the fewest in a later analysis, as rates varied by HLA locus.

The ends lost 1 base at V and 1 base at J; junction bases unmatched: 1. The CDR3 loop spans 15 amino acids. From germline, CDR1 is MNHEY and CDR2 SVGAGI. The PCR was carried out with 60 Vbeta primers and 13 Jbeta primers. Measured with immunoSEQ multiplex PCR; TCRdb has only the in-frame clones, and not every one. Seen in this sample are 150,000 to 200,000 clones; the ten most common clones hold about 6%. About this clone: What it binds is not known.

The origin of this receptor is a man aged 25-45 years in good health and CMV-seronegative. Sample: PBMCs. The V and J genes are TRBV6-5 and TRBJ1-1; 9 nucleotides match TRBD1. The DNA for the CDR3 is TGTGCCAGCAGTTACTTGGGACAGGGGAACACTGAAGCTTTCTTT. Translated, it gives CASSYLGQGNTEAFF.